Included here is one TCR beta chain sequence, with context. This clonotype was counted at least ten times. Its antigen has not been determined. No quality values exist for individual bases; no much larger clone is one base distant. The TCR beta CDR3 regions were amplified from RNA transcripts. A first-round RT-PCR of the TCR CDR3 used the HTBI primer set with the Qiagen OneStep RT-PCR kit. The libraries were constructed in a second round of multiplex PCR and then size-selected and purified. Paired-end sequencing of the libraries was performed with 100 bp reads on an Illumina HiSeq2000. Regarding the original processing steps: SOAPnuke was used to process the raw data, throwing out any read that contained adapters or uncalled bases, had a mean Phred below 15, or lacked an exact constant-primer or identifier match. High-quality paired reads were merged with COPE v1.2.5, and unique nucleotide sequences were defined as clonotypes. MiTCR v1.1 was used to align clonotypes to the IMGT TRBV, TRBD and TRBJ reference segments. The analysis included only V-J combinations with a frequency above 0.0001, which together covered approximately 99% of the repertoires. The TCS score was defined as F50 (clonal expansion) divided by E x V (chaos), with BLOSUM62-based TCRdist calculated between CDR3 peptides within each V-J. Welch's t-statistics and random forest reduced 500 to 550 V-J features to about 12, which were used in a naive Bayes classifier (R e1071). The public reads were reprocessed in TCRdb via fastp at Q25 and MiXCR, keeping in-frame beta chains. For every CDR3 protein sequence, its rows merge into one entry that carries the most common genes and DNA. It is TCRdb's table, rather than the study itself, that gives the V and J calls and clone size. The table for this sample lists 400,000 to 550,000 distinct CDR3 sequences; roughly a quarter of them were counted only once. Jointly, the top ten make up around 11% of the sample.

Based on the germline V gene (reference sequence), the CDR1 and CDR2 sequences are DFQATT and SNEGSKA. Trimmed from V: 5 bases; trimmed from J: 2 bases; junction bases lacking a gene match: 6. There are 15 amino acids in the CDR3, from cysteine to phenylalanine inclusive. The entry retains the CDR3 DNA only, 45 bases that are in frame from base 1. Ophthalmopathy patients had moderately to severely active disease, with a Clinical Activity Score of 3 or more, a NOSPECS grade of 4 or more, and a disease duration of less than 3 months. Any patient with an uncontrolled infection, another autoimmune disease, pregnancy or lactation was excluded. Diagnoses relied on clinical symptoms, serum thyroxine and TRAb, thyroid ultrasound and orbital computed tomography. PBMCs were separated from roughly 9.6 ml of fresh peripheral blood using Ficoll-Paque density gradient centrifugation. Total RNA was extracted with Trizol reagent, and quality was checked on an Agilent 2100 Bioanalyzer.

These data belong to a study of T cells in Graves' hyperthyroidism and ophthalmopathy (dated by TCRdb to the late 2010s). Turning to the overall study: Peripheral blood samples were taken at initial diagnosis, before any treatment was given. To identify distinguishing TCR V-J signatures, a discovery cohort of about 100 patients was used, comprising some 45 with Graves' ophthalmopathy and 55 to 65 with stable Graves' hyperthyroidism. An independent validation cohort of 18 to 20 hyperthyroidism patients and approximately 17 patients who later progressed to ophthalmopathy tested prospective prediction of ophthalmopathy. Once sampling was done, hyperthyroidism patients were given methimazole at a starting dose of 30 mg daily, whereas ophthalmopathy patients were given high-dose intravenous methylprednisolone. TCR Vbeta CDR3 sequencing of some 140 peripheral blood samples (around 45 ophthalmopathy, approximately 80 hyperthyroidism and approximately 17 progressor patients) is reported in the paper. The 95 to 100 discovery patients were randomly split 7:3 into training and test sets. In roughly six Graves' hyperthyroidism patients, the study also compared T-cell repertoires from thyroid tissue with T-cell repertoires from blood. General conclusions and limits of the study: Sample size was not statistically predetermined, and investigators were not blinded to group allocation. In validation, the model predicted progression to ophthalmopathy with approximately 70% sensitivity and 72.22% specificity, a median of approximately 6.5 months before onset. A 13 V-J signature model separated ophthalmopathy from stable hyperthyroidism, with about 88% sensitivity and 81.08% specificity in cross-validation and 80%/75% in testing. Blood samples also contained most of the expanded thyroid clonotypes (frequency above 0.001), which suggests that blood repertoires may reflect thyroid immune responses.

The sequence came from a woman aged 25 to 45 with Graves' ophthalmopathy. The rearrangement joined TRBV20-1 to TRBJ2-6, with 7 bases matching TRBD1. Material for sequencing was blood. CDR3 sequence: CSAQTGNAGANVLTF. In nucleotides, the sequence is TGCAGTGCTCAGACAGGGAACGCTGGGGCCAACGTCCTGACTTTC.